The clone carrying this T cell receptor beta chain has just a few counts. Its antigen is not known. The V gene lost 2 bases and the J gene lost 10 bases, with 15 bases spanning the gap. The CDR3 is 14 amino acids. Germline V gives CDR1 SGHTA, CDR2 FQGNSA. The data belong to a study of T-cell memory formation after mild COVID-19. Study-wide background: Largely donor-specific TCR clusters were found. Study conclusions and caveats: The authors did not confirm SARS-CoV-2 specificity of second-wave clones peaking day 37. In pre-infection memory, a portion of responding clones appeared, which suggested that cross-reactive memory joined. Shrinking CD4+ clones resided mostly in CM and EM, and CD8+ ones in EMRA.

A single record per CDR3 protein comes from TCRdb applying MiXCR to the 5' RACE reads. The sample records fewer than 300,000 distinct CDR3 sequences, over 15% being singletons. This sequence joins TRBV7-2 and TRBJ2-1, with D unresolved. The material sequenced was PBMCs or a T cell subset sorted from them (not recorded which). The sequence came from a young man who had mild COVID-19 (a few samples of this study predate the infection). Cell type and time point are not known. DNA of the CDR3: TGTGCCAGCAGCTTATCCCCAGCGAAGCAGGAGCAGTTCTTC. Amino acids: CASSLSPAKQEQFF. Based on the CDR3 plus reference TRBV7-2 and TRBJ2-1, the full variable domain is GAGVSQSPSNKVTEKGKDVELRCDPISGHTALYWYRQSLGQGLEFLIYFQGNSAPDKSGLPSDRFSAERTGGSVSTLTIQRTQQEDSAVYLCASSLSPAKQEQFFGPGTRLTVL.